Below, 18 T cell receptor beta chains from the same sample are listed, as sequenced in a study of beta chain features in type 1 diabetes. Sequenced material consisted of expressed TCRB transcripts (all of the isolated RNA was reverse transcribed). TCRdb's copy holds only in-frame clones and misses some; the assay was immunoSEQ multiplex PCR. The sample contains nearly 250,000 clones, about 70% of which appear only once. The source material was naive CD4+ T cells from blood. These receptors originate from a man aged 25 to 45 in good health.

The chain carries TRBV25-1 and TRBJ2-5; D might be TRBD1 (6 bases). Germline CDR1 reads MGHDK; CDR2 reads SYGVNS. CDR3 length equals 14 residues. The V gene lost 3 bases and the J gene lost 6 bases, with 14 bases spanning the gap. In nucleotides, the CDR3 is TGTGCCAGCAGTGAGGCCGGGACATGGAAGACCCAGTACTTC. Protein product: CASSEAGTWKTQYF.

The sample holds a few counts of this clone. The rearrangement uses TRBV25-1 and TRBJ2-5; D might be TRBD1 (6 bases). The CDR3 has 13 amino acids. V lost 5 bases and J 1 base, leaving 8 bases between the germline ends. Germline assignment: CDR1 MGHDK and CDR2 SYGVNS. In nucleotides, the CDR3 is TGTGCCAGCAGTTTGGGGGCCCAAGAGACCCAGTACTTC. This translates into CASSLGAQETQYF.

With respect to this clone: The junction departs from germline at one end; a sequencing error may be responsible. CDR3 in amino acids: CSSSPGTGKRDTEAFF. CDR3 sequence (DNA): TGTTCCAGCAGCCCGGGGACAGGGAAACGGGACACTGAAGCTTTCTTT. The chain carries TRBV11-2 and TRBJ1-1; 9 bases match TRBD1. Germline CDR1 reads SGHAT; CDR2 reads FQNNGV. The CDR3 runs to 16 residues.

This clone occurred a few times. J is TRBJ2-7 and V is TRBV7-2, with unresolved D. Trimming took off 2 bases at V and 3 bases at J, with 8 bases between the two ends. The CDR3 sequence is 13 residues long. CDR1 and CDR2 from the germline V gene are SGHTA and FQGNSA. The CDR3 loop is CASSLIPGYEQYF. The CDR3 nucleotides are TGTGCCAGCAGCTTAATCCCCGGCTACGAGCAGTACTTC. Combining the CDR3 with reference TRBV7-2 and TRBJ2-7 gives the whole variable domain GAGVSQSPSNKVTEKGKDVELRCDPISGHTALYWYRQSLGQGLEFLIYFQGNSAPDKSGLPSDRFSAERTGGSVSTLTIQRTQQEDSAVYLCASSLIPGYEQYFGPGTRLTVT.

The chain uses TRBV30 and TRBJ1-1; D not resolved. The CDR3 loop spans 12 amino acids. Trimming pared 5 bases from V and 3 bases from J, leaving 10 bases between. Germline CDR1 and CDR2: GTSNPN and SVGIG (reference sequence). DNA for the CDR3: TGTGCCTGGCGGGCTGGGGACACTGAAGCTTTCTTT. Its translation is CAWRAGDTEAFF.

The J gene is TRBJ1-1, the V gene TRBV29-1; 8 positions agree with TRBD1. Germline V CDR1 and CDR2: SQVTM, ANQGSEA. V lost 7 bases to trimming and J lost 5 bases; unmatched junction nucleotides: 6. The CDR3 loop spans 12 amino acids. CDR3 loop: CSGQTGETEAFF. CDR3 nucleotides: TGCAGCGGCCAGACAGGGGAGACTGAAGCTTTCTTT. The whole variable domain, filled in from reference TRBV29-1 and TRBJ1-1, reads SAVISQKPSRDICQRGTSLTIQCQVDSQVTMMFWYRQQPGQSLTLIATANQGSEATYESGFVIDKFPISRPNLTFSTLTVSNMSPEDSSIYLCSGQTGETEAFFGQGTRLTVV.

The V call is TRBV7-8, the J call TRBJ2-5, with TRBD2 identical over 9 bases. This CDR3 has 12 amino acids. CDR1 SGHVS and CDR2 FQNEAQ come from the germline V gene. V dropped 1 base and J dropped 14; count of bases not matched to a gene: 5. The CDR3 region has the DNA TGTGCCAGCAGCTTAGATAGCGGGAGCCCCTACTTC. Translation gives CASSLDSGSPYF.

This clone was counted a single time. The rearrangement uses TRBV30 and TRBJ2-7; perhaps TRBD2 as D (6 bases). CDR1 and CDR2 (germline): GTSNPN, SVGIG (reference sequence). V lost 0 bases and J 6 bases, leaving 15 bases between the germline ends. The CDR3 length is 14 residues. CDR3 DNA: TGTGCCTGGAGTGTAGTAGCGGCCTCTGCCGAGCAGTACTTC. This encodes CAWSVVAASAEQYF.

This clone showed up just a few times. The rearrangement uses TRBV29-1 and TRBJ2-5, with 7 bases identical to TRBD1. V gave up 4 bases and J gave up 4 bases; unmatched junction bases: 6. Per germline, CDR1 SQVTM and CDR2 ANQGSEA. The CDR3 contains 13 residues. CDR3 sequence: CSVVTGAGETQYF. CDR3 DNA sequence: TGCAGCGTTGTAACAGGGGCCGGAGAGACCCAGTACTTC.

The V call is TRBV13, the J call TRBJ2-7; D may be TRBD1 (6 bases). CDR1 and CDR2 from the germline V gene are PRHDT and FYEKMQ (reference sequence). This CDR3 contains 14 residues. Trimming removed 5 bases at V and 7 bases at J, with 18 bases between. The CDR3 reads CASSLPGQSGEQYF. The DNA for the CDR3 is TGTGCCAGCAGCCTTCCCGGACAGTCGGGGGAGCAGTACTTC.

The rearrangement joins TRBV29-1 to TRBJ2-1; D is undetermined. V was clipped by 4 bases and J by 5 bases, with 21 bases between them. Germline CDR1 is SQVTM and CDR2 is ANQGSEA. The CDR3 totals 16 residues. The CDR3 is CSVVGRGLRRHNEQFF. The CDR3 nucleotides read TGCAGCGTTGTCGGTCGCGGCCTACGTCGCCACAATGAGCAGTTCTTC.

This clone was counted once. V and J are TRBV30 and TRBJ1-6, with D possibly being TRBD1 (5 bases). V lost 2 bases, J lost 9 bases, and 11 bases lay in between. The CDR3 loop spans 13 amino acids. CDR1 is GTSNPN and CDR2 is SVGIG in the germline V gene (reference sequence). CDR3 in DNA: TGTGCCTGGAGTTGGGGGAGAGGTTCACCCCTCCACTTT. Translated, it gives CAWSWGRGSPLHF.

In the case of this clone: The junction departs from the called germline gene at one end, perhaps through a read error. V usage is TRBV29-1 and J usage is TRBJ2-2; D perhaps matches TRBD1 (5 bases). Germline V lookup: CDR1 SQVTM, CDR2 ANQGSEA. CDR3 length equals 14 residues. CDR3 bases: TGCAGCGTGGAAGGGGATCCGGACACCGGGGAGCTGTTTTTT. It specifies CSVEGDPDTGELFF.

The gene calls are TRBV7-9 and TRBJ1-6, with 9 bases lining up with TRBD1. Germline V gene lookup returns CDR1 SEHNR and CDR2 FQNEAQ (reference sequence). This CDR3 is built from 14 residues. V trimming: 5 bases; J trimming: 13 bases; junction bases outside the gene matches: 9. CDR3 nucleotide sequence: TGTGCCAGCAGCCTTGACAGGGGGAATGGGCCCCTCCACTTT. Its translation is CASSLDRGNGPLHF.

On this clone: Other DNA sequences in this sample translate to the same CDR3. This chain uses TRBV9 with TRBJ2-1, with D maybe TRBD2 (5 bases). Germline CDR1 and CDR2: SGDLS and YYNGEE. The CDR3 length is 15 residues. V lost 2 bases to trimming and J lost 1 base, with 10 bases between them. The chain's CDR3 is CASSVGAESYNEQFF. The CDR3 DNA sequence: TGTGCCAGCAGCGTCGGAGCGGAGTCCTACAATGAGCAGTTCTTC.

In this sample, this clone turned up once. The chain uses TRBV5-1 and TRBJ2-7; D not resolved. Deletions cut 0 bases from V and 2 bases from J, with 12 bases between. This CDR3 is built from 15 residues. Germline V gives CDR1 SGHRS, CDR2 YFSETQ. The CDR3 region is CASSLESPGTYEQYF. The CDR3 DNA reads as TGCGCCAGCAGCTTGGAATCCCCCGGAACCTACGAGCAGTACTTC.

V and J are TRBV2 and TRBJ2-1; 7 bases align to TRBD2. V gave up 3 bases and J gave up 7 bases; unmatched junction bases: 9. The CDR3 is 15 residues long. Germline CDR1 reads SNHLY; CDR2 reads FYNNEI. The CDR3 DNA reads TGTGCCAGCAGTGACCAGAGCTGGCGGGAGAATGAGCAGTTCTTC. This codes for CASSDQSWRENEQFF.

The rearrangement uses TRBV18 and TRBJ2-7; D is uncertain. The CDR3 has 13 amino acids. Germline-derived CDR1 and CDR2 are KGHSH and LQKENI. V lost 3 bases to trimming and J lost 4 bases, with 10 bases between them. CDR3 sequence reads: CASSPLSGYEQYF. The CDR3 DNA reads as TGTGCCAGCTCACCCTTGAGTGGGTACGAGCAGTACTTC.